This T cell receptor beta chain originates from a study of blood T cell repertoires in COVID-19. Study in general: The study drew acute and convalescent COVID-19 samples from the United States, Italy and Spain. The cDNA or gDNA used as material had been derived from T cells, B-cell-depleted T cells, or PBMCs.

As originally analysed: The assay estimated nucleated cells by amplifying reference gene primers. Clones were read by immunoSEQ multiplex PCR, and TCRdb kept only the in-frame ones, dropping some. The V and J calls and clone size come from that table; D and trimming were worked out from the DNA. The repertoire holds 200,000 or so clones, with approximately 83% as singletons. The CDR3 runs to 13 residues. The V gene end was trimmed by 6 bases and the J gene end by 5 bases; junction bases not matched to a gene: 0. The germline CDR1 and CDR2 sequences are SNHLY and FYNNEI. Sequencing was performed on peripheral blood. The origin of this receptor is a man aged 55 to 70 with acute or convalescent COVID-19. The rearrangement links TRBV2 to TRBJ1-5; 11 bases fit TRBD1. Here the CDR3 reads CASRGQGDQPQHF. The DNA of the CDR3 is TGTGCCAGCAGGGGACAGGGGGATCAGCCCCAGCATTTT.